This T cell receptor (beta chain) was captured by sequencing in a study of glioma-infiltrating T cells. Using RNA template, CDR3s of TCR alpha and beta were amplified with iRepertoire arm-PCR. TCRdb ran MiXCR on the multiplex PCR reads and lists one entry per CDR3 protein. Of 300,000 to 450,000 distinct CDR3 sequences detected, around 38% appear once; the ten largest clones hold about 11%. This clonotype was counted a few times. Input material: glioma tissue, nonneoplastic brain tissue, or PBMCs (not recorded which). The TCR comes from a human donor with low-grade glioma or glioblastoma, undergoing nonglioma brain surgery, or in good health (not recorded which).

CDR3 sequence: CASSLGERVSNEQFF. The CDR3 bases are TGTGCCAGCAGCTTGGGGGAGCGGGTCTCCAATGAGCAGTTCTTC. V and J are TRBV5-4 and TRBJ2-1, with D perhaps TRBD2 (6 bases). Germline CDR1 SGHNT, CDR2 YYREEE (reference sequence). The CDR3 has 15 amino acids. Trimming removed 0 bases from V and 6 bases from J, with 13 bases in between.